The 11 T cell receptor beta chains in this list originate from one sample, sequenced in a study of regulatory T cells in long-lasting Graves disease. The time point was: persistent/refractory GD, antithyroid drugs over 5 years with positive TRAb. Following extraction of RNA from PBMCs, that RNA was used to make the TCR library. Arm-PCR of CDR3 regions and iRepertoire HTBI primers were the basis on which TCR beta libraries were built. TCRdb re-called the multiplex PCR reads with MiXCR, one entry per CDR3 protein. The data contain about 340,000 distinct CDR3 sequences, 20% of them singletons. Material: peripheral blood mononuclear cells (PBMCs), obtained when the disease was refractory, from a patient treated with antithyroid drugs. The receptors shown here come from a female donor with Graves disease.

This clonotype has ten or more counts. This CDR3 is CASSEPGGEVSNQPQHF. CDR3 nucleotides: TGTGCCAGCAGTGAGCCCGGAGGGGAAGTTAGCAATCAGCCCCAGCATTTT. J is TRBJ1-5 and V is TRBV6-1, with D maybe TRBD1 (5 bases). V lost 3 bases to trimming and J lost 0 bases, with 15 bases between them. Looked up from germline, CDR1 is MNHNS and CDR2 is SASEGT. CDR3 length: 17 residues.

As regards this clonotype: Just one base apart from a much larger clone, this may be a read error. The J gene is TRBJ1-4, the V gene TRBV5-1; no clear D. The germline CDR1 and CDR2 sequences are SGHRS and YFSETQ. This CDR3 region has 13 residues. The CDR3 DNA reads TGCGCCAGCAGCTTGGACCAAAATGAAAAACTGTCTTTT. Translating gives CASSLDQNEKLSF.

This clonotype was recorded many times. The chain joins TRBV27 to TRBJ1-1; D gene ambiguous. The length of the CDR3 is 15 residues. Germline CDR1 MNHEY, CDR2 SMNVEV (reference sequence). V was pared by 3 bases and J by 0 bases, with 11 bases between. As DNA, the CDR3 is TGTGCCAGCAGTTTTCTATCCACCATGAACACTGAAGCTTTCTTT. Protein product: CASSFLSTMNTEAFF.

The rearrangement links TRBV10-3 to TRBJ2-4, with 7 bases matching TRBD2. V was pared by 5 bases and J by 10 bases, with 8 bases of the junction left unmatched. Germline V gene lookup returns CDR1 ENHRY and CDR2 SYGVKD. CDR3 length equals 13 residues. CDR3 protein: CAISPGEGGIQYF. In DNA, the CDR3 is TGTGCCATCAGTCCCGGGGAGGGTGGGATTCAGTACTTC.

This clonotype was seen a handful of times. The rearrangement links TRBV3-1 to TRBJ1-2, with D possibly being TRBD1 (5 bases). The V gene lost 2 bases and the J gene lost 4 bases, with 14 bases spanning the gap. The CDR3 spans 15 residues. Per the germline V gene, CDR1 is LGHDT and CDR2 is YNNKEL (reference sequence). CDR3 residues: CASSQSTGLFYGYTF. The CDR3 DNA reads as TGTGCCAGCAGCCAAAGCACAGGCCTCTTCTATGGCTACACCTTC.

This chain uses TRBV28 with TRBJ2-3; TRBD2 matches 13 bases. The CDR3 is made up of 17 amino acids. The ends lost 6 bases at V and 6 bases at J; junction bases unmatched: 12. Germline V lookup: CDR1 MDHEN, CDR2 SYDVKM. The CDR3 sequence: CASRLYGTSGMLDTQYF. As DNA, the CDR3 is TGTGCCAGCAGGCTATATGGGACTAGCGGGATGTTGGATACGCAGTATTTT.

This clonotype came up many times. The V gene is TRBV5-1, the J gene TRBJ2-3; D is unresolved. The CDR3 has 13 amino acids. Trimming stripped 4 bases from V and 4 bases from J, with 10 bases between. Per the germline V gene, CDR1 is SGHRS and CDR2 is YFSETQ. The CDR3 here is CASSPESADTQYF. CDR3 DNA: TGCGCCAGCAGCCCGGAATCGGCAGATACGCAGTATTTT.

There are many counts of this clonotype. This chain connects TRBV30 to TRBJ2-5; TRBD1 matches at 8 bases. The V gene end was trimmed by 2 bases and the J gene end by 5 bases; junction bases not matched to a gene: 10. This CDR3 contains 15 residues. CDR1 GTSNPN and CDR2 SVGIG come from the germline V gene (reference sequence). The CDR3: CAWSSRQGMGETQYF. Here the CDR3 DNA reads TGTGCCTGGAGTAGTCGACAGGGGATGGGGGAGACCCAGTACTTC.

This clonotype was seen repeatedly, ten times or more. J is TRBJ1-2 and V is TRBV25-1, with D perhaps TRBD1 (6 bases). The V gene lost 0 bases and the J gene lost 7 bases, with 12 bases spanning the gap. The CDR3 runs to 14 residues. CDR1 and CDR2 (germline): MGHDK, SYGVNS. CDR3 loop: CASSEYRSGAGYTF. The DNA for the CDR3 is TGTGCCAGCAGTGAATATCGTTCAGGGGCTGGCTACACCTTC.

This clonotype was recorded many times. The chain carries TRBV6-1 and TRBJ2-5, with a weak D call TRBD2 (6 bases). The CDR3 runs 13 residues. Germline V gene lookup returns CDR1 MNHNS and CDR2 SASEGT. V shed 5 bases and J shed 4 bases, with 11 bases lying between them. The CDR3 region is CASSRWGGETQYF. CDR3 nucleotide sequence: TGTGCCAGCAGTAGGTGGGGAGGAGAGACCCAGTACTTC.

This clonotype was detected ten times or more. This rearrangement joins TRBV29-1 to TRBJ1-4, with a possible D match to TRBD1 (6 bases). Germline-derived CDR1 and CDR2 are SQVTM and ANQGSEA. The CDR3 runs to 13 residues. Trimming shortened V by 6 bases and J by 7 bases, and 15 bases separated the two germline ends. CDR3 DNA: TGCAGCGTGCGGCGGGGGGGCACTGAAAAACTGTTTTTT. Its translation is CSVRRGGTEKLFF.